One and the same sample provided the 8 T cell receptor beta chains below, sequenced in a study of T cells in narcolepsy. TCRdb keeps only in-frame clones here, not all; method: immunoSEQ multiplex PCR. The sample consists of approximately 10,000 clones, roughly 94% of them appearing once. The sequencing sample was made of CD45RA- memory CD4+ T cells from PBMCs. These receptor sequences come from a human donor with narcolepsy.

A few counts support this clone. V is TRBV7-3 and J is TRBJ1-1; no clear D gene. CDR1 is SGHTA and CDR2 is FQGTGA in the germline V gene. Deletions cut 2 bases from V and 1 base from J, with 8 bases between. The CDR3 is 14 residues long. The CDR3 bases are TGTGCCAGCAGCTTATACTATGGGAACACTGAAGCTTTCTTT. Protein sequence: CASSLYYGNTEAFF.

This clone was seen once. V usage is TRBV19 and J usage is TRBJ2-7, with 11 nucleotides matching TRBD2. Germline assignment: CDR1 LNHDA and CDR2 SQIVND (reference sequence). The ends lost 5 bases at V and 7 bases at J; junction bases unmatched: 10. This CDR3 has 15 amino acids. DNA for the CDR3: TGTGCCAGTAGTGCGACTAGCGGGGCAGGCGGGGAGCAGTACTTC. It translates to CASSATSGAGGEQYF. The full variable domain, its missing parts supplied by reference TRBV19 and TRBJ2-7, is DGGITQSPKYLFRKEGQNVTLSCEQNLNHDAMYWYRQDPGQGLRLIYYSQIVNDFQKGDIAEGYSVSREKKESFPLTVTSAQKNPTAFYLCASSATSGAGGEQYFGPGTRLTVT.

V is TRBV25-1 and J is TRBJ1-5; D remains unclear. The CDR3 extends over 12 amino acids. Trimming removed 4 bases at V and 3 bases at J, with 4 bases between. Germline V CDR1 and CDR2: MGHDK, SYGVNS. As DNA, the CDR3 is TGTGCCAGCAGTGTTGTCAATCAGCCCCAGCATTTT. Its protein product is CASSVVNQPQHF.

Turning to this clone: The junction does not match germline at one end; this may be a read error. The chain is built from TRBV5-4 and TRBJ2-7; perhaps TRBD1 as D (5 bases). This CDR3 spans 15 amino acids. Per germline, CDR1 SGHNT and CDR2 YYREEE (reference sequence). As DNA, the CDR3 is TGTGCCAGCAGCTTGGAAGGGGCGCGTAGCTACGAGCAGTGCTTC. Protein: CASSLEGARSYEQCF.

This rearrangement joins TRBV5-4 to TRBJ1-4; 7 nucleotides line up with TRBD1. This CDR3 has 13 residues. Looked up from germline, CDR1 is SGHNT and CDR2 is YYREEE (reference sequence). V shed 3 bases and J 7 bases; nucleotides not matched to a gene: 3. The CDR3 region is CASSSWDSEKLFF. The DNA of the CDR3 is TGTGCCAGCAGCTCTTGGGACAGTGAAAAACTGTTTTTT.

The J gene is TRBJ1-1, the V gene TRBV6-5; D is unresolved. The V gene's germline CDR1 is MNHEY and CDR2 SVGAGI. Between the trimmed V and J ends, which lost 6 bases and 4 bases, there was a span of 15 bases. The CDR3 contains 14 residues. This CDR3 reads CASRPVRGSTEAFF. The CDR3, as DNA: TGTGCCAGCAGGCCGGTACGAGGGAGCACTGAAGCTTTCTTT.

V usage is TRBV9 and J usage is TRBJ2-5, with 7 bases lining up with TRBD2. The length of the CDR3 is 14 residues. Losses at the gene ends were 2 bases for V and 4 bases for J; bases not matched to a gene: 5. CDR1 and CDR2 from the germline V gene are SGDLS and YYNGEE. The CDR3 here is CASSVTSLGETQYF. The CDR3 DNA sequence: TGTGCCAGCAGCGTGACTAGCCTGGGAGAGACCCAGTACTTC.

V and J are TRBV7-3 and TRBJ2-2; TRBD2 matches at 9 bases. V gave up 4 bases and J gave up 1 base; unmatched junction bases: 10. The CDR3 consists of 18 residues. Germline V CDR1 and CDR2: SGHTA, FQGTGA. The CDR3 DNA sequence: TGTGCCAGCAGCTCCCACCCGATTAGCGGGGGGAACACCGGGGAGCTGTTTTTT. Protein product: CASSSHPISGGNTGELFF.